The TCR beta chain described here comes from a study of T cells in localized non-small cell lung cancer. The assay was immunoSEQ multiplex PCR, and TCRdb's table has in-frame clones only and misses some. The sample holds 2,500 to 4,000 clones; approximately 23% are singletons and the top ten take 20% to 30%. Germline CDR1 WSHSY, CDR2 SAAADI. V gave up 0 bases and J gave up 7 bases, with 12 bases separating them. CDR3 length equals 14 residues. V usage is TRBV10-2 and J usage is TRBJ1-1; D is perhaps TRBD1 (5 bases). The clonotype was recovered from a woman aged 40 to 75 with stage I lung adenocarcinoma. The sequenced sample was lung tumor tissue, obtained before any cancer treatment. The CDR3 sequence is CASSESTGQNEAFF. In nucleotides, the CDR3 is TGCGCCAGCAGTGAGTCGACGGGGCAGAATGAAGCTTTCTTT.